This TCR beta chain was recorded in a study of T cells in Graves' hyperthyroidism and ophthalmopathy. Trimming took 6 bases from V and 10 from J; bases not matched to a gene: 13. CDR3 length equals 15 residues. Germline-derived CDR1 and CDR2 are ENHRY and SYGVKD. Regarding this clonotype: What it binds is unknown. A much larger clone sits a single nucleotide away, making a read error possible.

Researchers took RNA transcripts and amplified the TCR beta CDR3 regions from them. First-round RT-PCR with HTBI primers amplified the TCR CDR3 region. TCRdb recomputed calls from the multiplex PCR reads with MiXCR, one row per CDR3 protein. Among around 300,000 distinct CDR3 sequences, 25% were seen once, and the ten largest hold about 30%. The authors took PBMCs from 8.5 to 10 ml fresh peripheral blood. Whole-study findings and limits: Most thyroid clonotypes expanded above 0.001 appeared in blood too.

The sample comprised blood. V usage is TRBV10-3 and J usage is TRBJ2-1, with 9 nucleotides matching TRBD1. The clonotype comes from a middle-aged man with Graves' hyperthyroidism that later progressed to Graves' ophthalmopathy. The CDR3 loop is CAIRGPGTGSSEQFF. DNA of the CDR3: TGTGCCATCAGAGGCCCGGGGACAGGGTCTAGCGAGCAGTTCTTC.